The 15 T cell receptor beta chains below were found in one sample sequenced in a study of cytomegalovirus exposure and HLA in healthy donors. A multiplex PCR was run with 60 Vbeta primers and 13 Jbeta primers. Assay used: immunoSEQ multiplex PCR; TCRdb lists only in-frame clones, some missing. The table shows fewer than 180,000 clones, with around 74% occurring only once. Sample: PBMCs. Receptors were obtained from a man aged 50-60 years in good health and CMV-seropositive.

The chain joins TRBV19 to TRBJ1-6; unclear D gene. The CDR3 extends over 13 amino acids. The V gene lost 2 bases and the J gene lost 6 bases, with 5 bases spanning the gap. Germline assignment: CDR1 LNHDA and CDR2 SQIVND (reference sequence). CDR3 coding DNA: TGTGCCAGTAGTATACAGTCTAATTCACCCCTCCACTTT. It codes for CASSIQSNSPLHF. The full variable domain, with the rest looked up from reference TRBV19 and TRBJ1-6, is DGGITQSPKYLFRKEGQNVTLSCEQNLNHDAMYWYRQDPGQGLRLIYYSQIVNDFQKGDIAEGYSVSREKKESFPLTVTSAQKNPTAFYLCASSIQSNSPLHFGNGTRLTVT.

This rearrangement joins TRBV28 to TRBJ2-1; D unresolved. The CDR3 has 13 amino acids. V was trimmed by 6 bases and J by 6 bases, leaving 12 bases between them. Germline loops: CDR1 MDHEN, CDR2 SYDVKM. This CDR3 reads CASRLPGGNEQFF. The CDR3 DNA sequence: TGTGCCAGCAGACTCCCGGGTGGCAATGAGCAGTTCTTC. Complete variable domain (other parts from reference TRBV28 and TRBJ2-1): DVKVTQSSRYLVKRTGEKVFLECVQDMDHENMFWYRQDPGLGLRLIYFSYDVKMKEKGDIPEGYSVSREKKERFSLILESASTNQTSMYLCASRLPGGNEQFFGPGTRLTVL.

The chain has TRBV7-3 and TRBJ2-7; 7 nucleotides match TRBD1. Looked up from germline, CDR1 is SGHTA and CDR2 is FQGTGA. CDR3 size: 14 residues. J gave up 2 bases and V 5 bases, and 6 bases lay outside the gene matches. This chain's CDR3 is CASSPPGQAYEQYF. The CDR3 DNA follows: TGTGCCAGCAGCCCGCCAGGACAGGCCTACGAGCAGTACTTC. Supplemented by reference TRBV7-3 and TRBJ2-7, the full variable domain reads GAGVSQTPSNKVTEKGKYVELRCDPISGHTALYWYRQSLGQGPEFLIYFQGTGAADDSGLPNDRFFAVRPEGSVSTLKIQRTERGDSAVYLCASSPPGQAYEQYFGPGTRLTVT.

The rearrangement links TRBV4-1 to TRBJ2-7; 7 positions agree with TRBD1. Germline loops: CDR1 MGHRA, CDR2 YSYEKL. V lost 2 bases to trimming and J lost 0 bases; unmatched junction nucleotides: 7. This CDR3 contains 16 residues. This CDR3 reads CASSQLGQRSSYEQYF. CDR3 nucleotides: TGCGCCAGCAGCCAACTGGGACAGAGGAGCTCCTACGAGCAGTACTTC.

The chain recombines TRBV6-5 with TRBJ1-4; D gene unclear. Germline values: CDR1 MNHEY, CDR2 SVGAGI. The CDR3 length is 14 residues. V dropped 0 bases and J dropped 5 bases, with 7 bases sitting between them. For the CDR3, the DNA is TGTGCCAGCAGTTACTCGGGAGGGAATGAAAAACTGTTTTTT. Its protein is CASSYSGGNEKLFF.

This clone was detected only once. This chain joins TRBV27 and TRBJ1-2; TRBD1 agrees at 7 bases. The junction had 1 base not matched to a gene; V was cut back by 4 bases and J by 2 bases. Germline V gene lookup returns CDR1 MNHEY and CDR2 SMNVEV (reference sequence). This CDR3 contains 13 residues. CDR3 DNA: TGTGCCAGCAGTTCGACAGGGAACTATGGCTACACCTTC. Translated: CASSSTGNYGYTF.

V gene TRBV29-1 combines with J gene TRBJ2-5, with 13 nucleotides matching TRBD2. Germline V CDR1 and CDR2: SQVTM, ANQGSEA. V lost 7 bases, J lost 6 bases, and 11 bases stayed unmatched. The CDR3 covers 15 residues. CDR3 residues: CSALGLAGVFKTQYF. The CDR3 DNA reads TGCAGCGCCCTCGGACTAGCGGGAGTTTTCAAGACCCAGTACTTC.

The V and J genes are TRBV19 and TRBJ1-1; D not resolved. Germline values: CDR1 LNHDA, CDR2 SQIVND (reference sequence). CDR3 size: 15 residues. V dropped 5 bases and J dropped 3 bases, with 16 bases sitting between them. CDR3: CASSPRGGGDTEAFF. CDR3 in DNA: TGTGCCAGTAGTCCCCGGGGAGGCGGGGACACTGAAGCTTTCTTT.

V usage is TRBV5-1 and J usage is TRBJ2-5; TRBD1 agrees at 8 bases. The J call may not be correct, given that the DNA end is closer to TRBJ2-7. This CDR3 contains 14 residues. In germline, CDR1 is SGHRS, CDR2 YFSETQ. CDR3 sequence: CASSFDRGPYEQYF. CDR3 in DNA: TGCGCCAGCAGCTTTGACAGGGGACCCTACGAGCAGTACTTC.

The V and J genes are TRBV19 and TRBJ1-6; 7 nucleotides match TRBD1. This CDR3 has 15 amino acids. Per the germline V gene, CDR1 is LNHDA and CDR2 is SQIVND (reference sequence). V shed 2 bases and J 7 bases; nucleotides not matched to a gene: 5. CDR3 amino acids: CASSIMTGSNSPLHF. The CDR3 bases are TGTGCCAGTAGTATAATGACAGGGTCAAATTCACCCCTCCACTTT.

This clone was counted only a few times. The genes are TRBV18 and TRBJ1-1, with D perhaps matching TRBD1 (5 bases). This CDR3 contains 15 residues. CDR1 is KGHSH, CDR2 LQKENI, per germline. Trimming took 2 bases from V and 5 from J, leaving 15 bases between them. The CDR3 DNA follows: TGTGCCAGCTCACCAATCGGGGGAAGGTTGACTGAAGCTTTCTTT. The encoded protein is CASSPIGGRLTEAFF.

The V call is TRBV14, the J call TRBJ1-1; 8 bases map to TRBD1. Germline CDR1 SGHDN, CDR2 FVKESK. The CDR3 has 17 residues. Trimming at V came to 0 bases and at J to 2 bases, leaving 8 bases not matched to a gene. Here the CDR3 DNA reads TGTGCCAGCAGCCAAGATTACCCAGGGGGCATTAACACTGAAGCTTTCTTT. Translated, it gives CASSQDYPGGINTEAFF.

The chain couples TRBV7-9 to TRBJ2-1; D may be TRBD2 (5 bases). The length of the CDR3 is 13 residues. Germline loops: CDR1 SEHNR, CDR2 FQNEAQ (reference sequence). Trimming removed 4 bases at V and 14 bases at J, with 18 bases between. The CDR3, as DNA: TGTGCCAGCAGCTCACTATCCGGGATCAGGAAGTTCTTC. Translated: CASSSLSGIRKFF.

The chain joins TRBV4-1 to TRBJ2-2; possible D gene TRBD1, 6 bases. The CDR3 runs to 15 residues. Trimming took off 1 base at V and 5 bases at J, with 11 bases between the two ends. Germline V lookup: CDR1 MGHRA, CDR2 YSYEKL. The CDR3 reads CASSQATGRTGELFF. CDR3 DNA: TGCGCCAGCAGCCAAGCCACAGGGCGAACCGGGGAGCTGTTTTTT.

CDR3 sequence: CASSFTTTDTQYF. The CDR3 bases are TGTGCCAGCAGTTTTACAACCACAGATACGCAGTATTTT. V usage is TRBV28 and J usage is TRBJ2-3; D ambiguous. CDR1 and CDR2 from the germline V gene are MDHEN and SYDVKM. The CDR3 runs to 13 residues. Trimming shortened V by 3 bases and J by 2 bases, and 6 bases separated the two germline ends.